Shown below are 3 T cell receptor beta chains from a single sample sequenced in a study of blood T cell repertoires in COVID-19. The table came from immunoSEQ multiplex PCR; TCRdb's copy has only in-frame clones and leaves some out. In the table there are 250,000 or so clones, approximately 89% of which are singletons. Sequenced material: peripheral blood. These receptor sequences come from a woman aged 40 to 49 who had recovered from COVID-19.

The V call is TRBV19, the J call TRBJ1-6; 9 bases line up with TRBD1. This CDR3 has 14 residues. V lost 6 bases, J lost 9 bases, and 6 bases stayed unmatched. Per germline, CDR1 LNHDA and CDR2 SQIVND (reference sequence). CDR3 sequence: CASSPGQGFSPLHF. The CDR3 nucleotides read TGTGCCAGTAGCCCGGGACAGGGATTTTCACCCCTCCACTTT.

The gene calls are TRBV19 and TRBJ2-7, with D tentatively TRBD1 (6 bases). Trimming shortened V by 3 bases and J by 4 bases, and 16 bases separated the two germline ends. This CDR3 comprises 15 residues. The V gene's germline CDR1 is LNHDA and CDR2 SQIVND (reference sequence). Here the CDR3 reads CASSIGPGVEYEQYV. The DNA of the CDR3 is TGTGCCAGTAGTATTGGTCCAGGGGTGGAGTACGAGCAGTACGTC.

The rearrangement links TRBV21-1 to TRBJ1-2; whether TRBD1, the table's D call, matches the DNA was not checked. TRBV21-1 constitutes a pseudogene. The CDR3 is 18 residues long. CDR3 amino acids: CASTESRRQGLMWDGYTF. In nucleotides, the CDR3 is TGTGCCAGCACCGAAAGTCGGAGACAGGGATTAATGTGGGATGGCTACACCTTC.